These 16 T cell receptor beta chains came from one sample sequenced in a study of Ad26.COV2.S vaccination and SARS-CoV-2 variants. Treatment of the sample: 15 to 20 received Ad26.COV2.S at low or high dose, single or two shots; 5 received placebo; per-sample allocation not given. Collection of samples fell on day 63 after the first vaccine or placebo injection. Sequencing was performed with immunoSEQ multiplex PCR; in TCRdb, only in-frame clones are kept and a portion is missing. The repertoire includes about 250,000 clones, 80% to 90% of them detected once, and less than 3.5% sits in the top ten. The sequencing here drew on peripheral blood, taken in a trial of Ad26.COV2.S vaccine versus placebo. The receptors come from a person aged 18 to 59 who received the Ad26.COV2.S COVID-19 vaccine or a placebo.

V is TRBV4-1 and J is TRBJ2-1; weak D call: TRBD2 (6 bases). This CDR3 contains 15 residues. V gave up 2 bases and J gave up 2 bases, with 10 bases separating them. The germline V gene has CDR1 MGHRA and CDR2 YSYEKL. CDR3 in DNA: TGCGCCAGCAGCCAATCTAGCGTTACCTACAATGAGCAGTTCTTC. Its protein is CASSQSSVTYNEQFF.

V is TRBV5-1 and J is TRBJ2-1, with 13 nucleotides matching TRBD2. There are 18 residues in the CDR3. With 4 bases clipped from V and 0 bases from J, the junction kept 7 bases outside the gene matches. CDR1 is SGHRS, CDR2 YFSETQ, per germline. CDR3 nucleotides: TGCGCCAGCAGCCTCAGACTAGCGGGAGGCAGCTCCTACAATGAGCAGTTCTTC. This codes for CASSLRLAGGSSYNEQFF.

The chain couples TRBV6-5 to TRBJ1-2; D is uncertain. Germline V lookup: CDR1 MNHEY, CDR2 SVGAGI. Trimming took off 6 bases at V and 0 bases at J, with 14 bases between the two ends. CDR3 length: 15 residues. The CDR3 protein is CASRSQSLTNYGYTF. CDR3 nucleotides: TGTGCCAGCAGATCGCAGAGCCTGACTAACTATGGCTACACCTTC.

The chain is built from TRBV7-9 and TRBJ1-1; tentatively, D is TRBD1 (6 bases). The CDR3 covers 15 residues. Trimming removed 5 bases at V and 1 base at J, with 14 bases between. Looked up from germline, CDR1 is SEHNR and CDR2 is FQNEAQ (reference sequence). CDR3 loop: CASSPPGGANTEAFF. Written as DNA, the CDR3 is TGTGCCAGCAGCCCGCCCGGGGGGGCGAACACTGAAGCTTTCTTT.

The chain combines TRBV10-2 with TRBJ1-5; 9 nucleotides align to TRBD1. Per the germline V gene, CDR1 is WSHSY and CDR2 is SAAADI. This CDR3 is built from 13 residues. J gave up 5 bases and V 6 bases, and 2 bases lay outside the gene matches. The CDR3 DNA sequence: TGCGCCAGCAGGACAGGGGGGGATCAGCCCCAGCATTTT. Translated: CASRTGGDQPQHF.

This chain links TRBV4-1 with TRBJ2-3; a weak D match, TRBD1 (6 bases). Trimming left V 4 bases short and J 0 bases short, with 14 bases between. The CDR3 length is 16 residues. Per germline, CDR1 MGHRA and CDR2 YSYEKL. CDR3 region: CASSPGQQISTDTQYF. In nucleotides, the CDR3 is TGCGCCAGCAGCCCTGGACAGCAGATAAGCACAGATACGCAGTATTTT.

This clone was seen a few times. This chain uses TRBV5-8 with TRBJ2-7; 9 nucleotides match TRBD1. The CDR3 sequence is 15 residues long. Germline V lookup: CDR1 SGHTS, CDR2 YDEGEE. Germline trimming cut 0 bases from V and 3 bases from J; bases unmatched to any gene: 4. In nucleotides, the CDR3 is TGTGCCAGCAGCTTGGCTGGGACAGGGAACTACGAGCAGTACTTC. Protein product: CASSLAGTGNYEQYF.

The V gene is TRBV28, the J gene TRBJ1-1, with unresolved D. CDR1 and CDR2 from the germline V gene are MDHEN and SYDVKM. With 7 bases removed from V and 1 base from J, the gap between germline ends came to 4 bases. This CDR3 has 11 amino acids. For the CDR3, the DNA is TGTGCCAGCATCGGGAACACTGAAGCTTTCTTT. Protein product: CASIGNTEAFF.

The chain is built from TRBV19 and TRBJ1-5; D possibly corresponds to TRBD1 (6 bases). V lost 3 bases and J lost 7, with 13 bases in between. The CDR3 has 14 residues. CDR1 LNHDA and CDR2 SQIVND come from the germline V gene (reference sequence). The CDR3 protein is CASSIGQGKQPQHF. The CDR3 coding sequence is TGTGCCAGTAGTATCGGGCAGGGGAAACAGCCCCAGCATTTT.

This rearrangement joins TRBV2 to TRBJ2-3, with TRBD2 matching over 12 bases. Germline loops: CDR1 SNHLY, CDR2 FYNNEI. V dropped 7 bases and J dropped 2; count of bases not matched to a gene: 4. The CDR3 length is 15 residues. This CDR3 is CASNRLAGATDTQYF. The CDR3 region has the DNA TGTGCCAGCAACCGACTAGCGGGAGCCACAGATACGCAGTATTTT.

Details on this clone: At one boundary the junction diverges from the germline segment, which might be a read error. This rearrangement joins TRBV7-7 to TRBJ2-5; 13 bases fit TRBD2. The V gene's germline CDR1 is SSHAT and CDR2 FNYEAQ (reference sequence). The CDR3 sequence is 18 residues long. CDR3 DNA sequence: TGTGCTAGCAGCTTAGCGACTAGCGGGGGGCCAATCCAAGAGACCCAGTACTTC. It encodes CASSLATSGGPIQETQYF.

There are a few counts of this clone. CDR3 residues: CASSRDREISSNQPQHF. As DNA, the CDR3 is TGTGCCAGCTCAAGGGACAGGGAAATTTCTAGCAATCAGCCCCAGCATTTT. V gene TRBV18 combines with J gene TRBJ1-5; 9 bases align to TRBD1. The ends lost 5 bases at V and 0 bases at J; junction bases unmatched: 8. In germline, CDR1 is KGHSH, CDR2 LQKENI. The length of the CDR3 is 17 residues. Looking up the rest from reference TRBV18 and TRBJ1-5 gives the full variable domain: NAGVMQNPRHLVRRRGQEARLRCSPMKGHSHVYWYRQLPEEGLKFMVYLQKENIIDESGMPKERFSAEFPKEGPSILRIQQVVRGDSAAYFCASSRDREISSNQPQHFGDGTRLSIL.

The genes are TRBV4-1 and TRBJ1-2; 7 nucleotides align to TRBD1. CDR1 and CDR2 (germline): MGHRA, YSYEKL. V dropped 4 bases and J dropped 3; count of bases not matched to a gene: 5. CDR3 length equals 14 residues. The CDR3 sequence is CASSPTRGYYGYTF. The CDR3 DNA is TGCGCCAGCAGCCCAACCAGGGGGTACTATGGCTACACCTTC.

The genes are TRBV4-2 and TRBJ1-2; the D gene is possibly TRBD1 (6 bases). V was clipped by 0 bases and J by 4 bases, with 12 bases between them. The CDR3 loop spans 15 amino acids. Germline CDR1 reads LGHNA; CDR2 reads YNFKEQ. CDR3 coding DNA: TGTGCCAGCAGCCAAGATGCGGGGGGCGGCTATGGCTACACCTTC. Its translation is CASSQDAGGGYGYTF.

This chain joins TRBV29-1 and TRBJ2-2, with D unresolved. The CDR3 runs 12 residues. Germline V CDR1 and CDR2: SQVTM, ANQGSEA. V was pared by 4 bases and J by 6 bases, with 9 bases between. CDR3 amino acids: CSVGPFAGELFF. The DNA of the CDR3 is TGCAGCGTTGGGCCGTTCGCCGGGGAGCTGTTTTTT.

The rearrangement uses TRBV21-1 and TRBJ2-2; TRBD1 was called by the table and not checked on the DNA. TRBV21-1 is designated a pseudogene. The CDR3 consists of 18 residues. The CDR3 protein is CASSKSSRDRNGTGELFF. The CDR3, as DNA: TGTGCCAGCAGCAAATCCTCCAGGGACAGAAACGGCACCGGGGAGCTGTTTTTT.